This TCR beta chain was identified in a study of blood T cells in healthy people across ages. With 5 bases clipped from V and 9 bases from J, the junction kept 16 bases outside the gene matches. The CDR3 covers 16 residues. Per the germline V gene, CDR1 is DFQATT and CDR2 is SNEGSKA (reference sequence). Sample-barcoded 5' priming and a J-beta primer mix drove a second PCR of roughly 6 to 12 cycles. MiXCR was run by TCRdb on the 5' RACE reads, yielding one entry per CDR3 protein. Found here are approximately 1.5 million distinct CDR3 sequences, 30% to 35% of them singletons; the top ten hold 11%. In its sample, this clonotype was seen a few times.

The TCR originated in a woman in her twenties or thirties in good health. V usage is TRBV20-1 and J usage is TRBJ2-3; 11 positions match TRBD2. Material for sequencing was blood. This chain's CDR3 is CSAQDYSGGARGTQYF. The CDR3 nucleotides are TGCAGTGCTCAGGACTATAGCGGGGGGGCACGGGGGACGCAGTATTTT.